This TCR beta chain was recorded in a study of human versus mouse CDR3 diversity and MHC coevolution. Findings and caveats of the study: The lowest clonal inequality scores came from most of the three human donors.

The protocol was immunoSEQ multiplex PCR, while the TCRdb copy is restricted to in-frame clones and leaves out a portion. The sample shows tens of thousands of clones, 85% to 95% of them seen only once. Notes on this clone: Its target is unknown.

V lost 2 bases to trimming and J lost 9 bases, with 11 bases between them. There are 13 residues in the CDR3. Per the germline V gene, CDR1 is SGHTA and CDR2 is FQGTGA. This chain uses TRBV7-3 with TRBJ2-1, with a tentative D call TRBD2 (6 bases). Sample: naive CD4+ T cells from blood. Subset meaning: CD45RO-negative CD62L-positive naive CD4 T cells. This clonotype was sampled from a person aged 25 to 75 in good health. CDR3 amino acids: CASSLGGGSEQFF. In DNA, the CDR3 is TGTGCCAGCAGCTTAGGTGGAGGGAGTGAGCAGTTCTTC.